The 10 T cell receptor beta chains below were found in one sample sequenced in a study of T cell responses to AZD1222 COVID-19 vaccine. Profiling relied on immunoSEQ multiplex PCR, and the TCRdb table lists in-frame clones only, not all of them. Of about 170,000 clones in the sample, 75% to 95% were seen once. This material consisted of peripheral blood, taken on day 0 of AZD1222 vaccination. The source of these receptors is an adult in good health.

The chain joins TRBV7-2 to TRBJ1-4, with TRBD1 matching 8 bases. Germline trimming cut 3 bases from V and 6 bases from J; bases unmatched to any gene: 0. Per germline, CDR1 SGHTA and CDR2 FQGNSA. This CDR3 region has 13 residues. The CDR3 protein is CASSLTGDEKLFF. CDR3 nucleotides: TGTGCCAGCAGCTTGACAGGGGATGAAAAACTGTTTTTT.

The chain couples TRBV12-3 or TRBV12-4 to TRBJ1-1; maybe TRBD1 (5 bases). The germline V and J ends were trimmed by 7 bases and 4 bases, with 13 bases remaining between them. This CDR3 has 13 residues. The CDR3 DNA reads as TGTGCCAGCACTTCAGACAGTATCACTGAAGCTTTCTTT. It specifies CASTSDSITEAFF.

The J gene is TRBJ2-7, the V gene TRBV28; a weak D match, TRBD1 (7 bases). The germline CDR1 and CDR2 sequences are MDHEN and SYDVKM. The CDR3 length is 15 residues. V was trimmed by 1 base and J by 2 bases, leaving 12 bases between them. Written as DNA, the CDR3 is TGTGCCAGCAGTTTATCAGGGGGGTCGACCTACGAGCAGTACTTC. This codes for CASSLSGGSTYEQYF.

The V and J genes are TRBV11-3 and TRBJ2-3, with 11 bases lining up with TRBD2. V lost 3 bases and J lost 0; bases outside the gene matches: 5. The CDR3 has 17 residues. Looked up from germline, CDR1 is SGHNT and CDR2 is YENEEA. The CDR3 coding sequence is TGTGCCAGCAGCTTGGGTAGCGGGGGGGCTAGCACAGATACGCAGTATTTT. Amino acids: CASSLGSGGASTDTQYF.

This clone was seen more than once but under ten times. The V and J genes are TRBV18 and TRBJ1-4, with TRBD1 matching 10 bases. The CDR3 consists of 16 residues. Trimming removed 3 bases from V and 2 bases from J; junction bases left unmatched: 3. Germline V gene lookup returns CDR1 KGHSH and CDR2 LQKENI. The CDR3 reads CASSPGTGVTNEKLFF. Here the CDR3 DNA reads TGTGCCAGCTCACCGGGGACAGGGGTGACTAATGAAAAACTGTTTTTT. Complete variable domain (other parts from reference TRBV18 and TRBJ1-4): NAGVMQNPRHLVRRRGQEARLRCSPMKGHSHVYWYRQLPEEGLKFMVYLQKENIIDESGMPKERFSAEFPKEGPSILRIQQVVRGDSAAYFCASSPGTGVTNEKLFFGSGTQLSVL.

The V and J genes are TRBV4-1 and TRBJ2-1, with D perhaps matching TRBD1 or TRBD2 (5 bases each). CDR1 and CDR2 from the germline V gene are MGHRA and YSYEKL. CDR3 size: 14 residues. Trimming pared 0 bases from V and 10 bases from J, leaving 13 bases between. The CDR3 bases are TGCGCCAGCAGCCAAGATGACCGGGGCGGGGAGCAGTTCTTC. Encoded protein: CASSQDDRGGEQFF.

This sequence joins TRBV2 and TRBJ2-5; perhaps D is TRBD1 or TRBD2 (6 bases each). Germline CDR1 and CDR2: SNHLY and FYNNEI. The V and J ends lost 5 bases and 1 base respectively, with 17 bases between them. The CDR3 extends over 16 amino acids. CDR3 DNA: TGTGCCAGCAGTCTGAACAGGGCCGGGGGCCAAGAGACCCAGTACTTC. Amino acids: CASSLNRAGGQETQYF.

The CDR3: CASSLTTGLNEKLFF. The CDR3 nucleotides read TGTGCCAGCAGCTTGACAACGGGACTTAATGAAAAACTGTTTTTT. The chain combines TRBV2 with TRBJ1-4; D might be TRBD1 (5 bases). This CDR3 has 15 residues. The V gene's germline CDR1 is SNHLY and CDR2 FYNNEI. V was trimmed by 6 bases and J by 4 bases, leaving 15 bases between them.

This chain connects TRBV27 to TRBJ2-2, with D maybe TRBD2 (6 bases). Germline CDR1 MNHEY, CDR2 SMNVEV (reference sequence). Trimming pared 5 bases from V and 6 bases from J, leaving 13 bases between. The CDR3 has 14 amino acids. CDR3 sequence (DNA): TGTGCCAGCAGTGGGGGGATTAGCCCCGGGGAGCTGTTTTTT. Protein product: CASSGGISPGELFF.

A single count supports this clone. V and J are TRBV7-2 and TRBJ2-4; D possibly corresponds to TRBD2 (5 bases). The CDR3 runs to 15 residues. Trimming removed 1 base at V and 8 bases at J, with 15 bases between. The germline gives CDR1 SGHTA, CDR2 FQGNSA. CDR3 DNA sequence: TGTGCCAGCAGCTTAGGATTCGTCGGGGTGGACATTCAGTACTTC. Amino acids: CASSLGFVGVDIQYF.